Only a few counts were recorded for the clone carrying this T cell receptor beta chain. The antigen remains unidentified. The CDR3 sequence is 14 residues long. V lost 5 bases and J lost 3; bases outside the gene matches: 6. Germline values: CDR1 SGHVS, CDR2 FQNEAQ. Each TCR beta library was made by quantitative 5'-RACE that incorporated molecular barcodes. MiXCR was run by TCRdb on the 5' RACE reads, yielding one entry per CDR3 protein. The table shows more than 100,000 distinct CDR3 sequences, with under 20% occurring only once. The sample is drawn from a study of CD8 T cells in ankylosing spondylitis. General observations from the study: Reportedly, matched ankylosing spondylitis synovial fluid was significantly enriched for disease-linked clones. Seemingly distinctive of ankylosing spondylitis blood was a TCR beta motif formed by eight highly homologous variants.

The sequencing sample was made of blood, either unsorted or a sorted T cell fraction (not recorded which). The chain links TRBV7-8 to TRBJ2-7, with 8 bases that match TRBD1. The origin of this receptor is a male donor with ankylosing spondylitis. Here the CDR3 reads CASSPTGVNYEQYF. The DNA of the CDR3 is TGTGCCAGCAGCCCGACAGGGGTCAACTACGAGCAGTACTTC.